This entry features one T cell receptor (beta chain) sequence. Its antigen is unknown. Germline V gene lookup returns CDR1 MNHEY and CDR2 SVGAGI. Trimming shortened V by 10 bases and J by 4 bases, and 11 bases separated the two germline ends. The CDR3 runs 12 residues. This sample was included in a study of T cell responses to AZD1222 COVID-19 vaccine. Study observations and caveats: Nearly half of spike-specific TCRs reportedly target unmutated variant regions. Among those given AZD1222, only five or six were seropositive at baseline.

Produced via immunoSEQ multiplex PCR; TCRdb's table is partial and in-frame only. The sample shows 180,000 or so clones, roughly 92% of them seen only once. The specimen was peripheral blood, collected on day 0 of AZD1222 vaccination. This sequence originates from an adult in good health. The V and J genes are TRBV6-5 and TRBJ1-5; D ambiguous. The chain's CDR3 is CATLRINQPQHF. The DNA of the CDR3 is TGTGCCACCCTGCGGATAAATCAGCCCCAGCATTTT.